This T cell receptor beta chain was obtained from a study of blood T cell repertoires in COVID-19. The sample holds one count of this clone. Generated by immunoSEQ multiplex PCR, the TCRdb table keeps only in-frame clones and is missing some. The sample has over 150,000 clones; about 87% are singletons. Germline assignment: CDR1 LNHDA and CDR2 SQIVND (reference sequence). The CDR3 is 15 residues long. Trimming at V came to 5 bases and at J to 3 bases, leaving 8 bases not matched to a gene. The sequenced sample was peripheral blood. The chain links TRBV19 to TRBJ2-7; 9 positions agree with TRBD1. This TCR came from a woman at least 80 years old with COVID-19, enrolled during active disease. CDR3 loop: CASSSRTGAYYEQYF. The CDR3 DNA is TGTGCCAGTAGTTCGCGGACAGGGGCCTACTACGAGCAGTACTTC.